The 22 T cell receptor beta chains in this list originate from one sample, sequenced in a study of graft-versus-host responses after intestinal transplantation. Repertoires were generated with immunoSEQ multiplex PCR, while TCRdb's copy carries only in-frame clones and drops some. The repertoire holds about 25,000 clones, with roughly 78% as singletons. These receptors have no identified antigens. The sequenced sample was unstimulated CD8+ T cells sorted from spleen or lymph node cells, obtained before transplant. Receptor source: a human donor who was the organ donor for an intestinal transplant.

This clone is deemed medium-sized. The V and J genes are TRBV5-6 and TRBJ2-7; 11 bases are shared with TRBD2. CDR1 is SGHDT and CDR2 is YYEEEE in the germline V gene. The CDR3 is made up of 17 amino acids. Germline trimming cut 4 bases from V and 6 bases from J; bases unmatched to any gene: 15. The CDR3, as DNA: TGTGCCAGCAGCCCTATACGCGAACTAGCGGGAGACCCCGAGCAGTACTTC. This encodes CASSPIRELAGDPEQYF.

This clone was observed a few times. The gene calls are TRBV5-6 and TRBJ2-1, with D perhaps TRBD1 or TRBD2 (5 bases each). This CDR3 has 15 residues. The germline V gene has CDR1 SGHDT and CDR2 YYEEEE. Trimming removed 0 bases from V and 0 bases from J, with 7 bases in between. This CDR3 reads CASSLVGTSYNEQFF. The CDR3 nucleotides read TGTGCCAGCAGCTTGGTGGGGACCTCCTACAATGAGCAGTTCTTC.

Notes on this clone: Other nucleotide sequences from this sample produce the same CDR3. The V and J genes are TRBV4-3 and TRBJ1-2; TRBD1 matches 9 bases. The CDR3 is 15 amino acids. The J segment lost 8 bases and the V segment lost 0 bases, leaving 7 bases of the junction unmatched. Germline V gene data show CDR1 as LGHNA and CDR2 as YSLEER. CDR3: CASSQDGGTGSGYTF. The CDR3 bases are TGCGCCAGCAGCCAAGACGGGGGGACAGGGTCCGGCTACACCTTC.

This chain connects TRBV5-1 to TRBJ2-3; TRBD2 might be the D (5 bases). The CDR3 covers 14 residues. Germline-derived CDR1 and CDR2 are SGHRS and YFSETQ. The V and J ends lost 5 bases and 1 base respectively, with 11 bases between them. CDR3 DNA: TGCGCCAGCAGGGAGGAGCACCGCACAGATACGCAGTATTTT. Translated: CASREEHRTDTQYF. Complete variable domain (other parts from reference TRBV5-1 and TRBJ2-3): KAGVTQTPRYLIKTRGQQVTLSCSPISGHRSVSWYQQTPGQGLQFLFEYFSETQRNKGNFPGRFSGRQFSNSRSEMNVSTLELGDSALYLCASREEHRTDTQYFGPGTRLTVL.

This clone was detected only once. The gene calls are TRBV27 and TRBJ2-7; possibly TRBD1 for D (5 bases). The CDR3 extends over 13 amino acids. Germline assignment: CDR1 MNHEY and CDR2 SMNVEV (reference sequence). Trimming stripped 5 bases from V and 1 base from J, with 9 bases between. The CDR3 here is CASSAKGSYEQYF. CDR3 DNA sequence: TGTGCCAGCAGTGCTAAGGGGTCCTACGAGCAGTACTTC.

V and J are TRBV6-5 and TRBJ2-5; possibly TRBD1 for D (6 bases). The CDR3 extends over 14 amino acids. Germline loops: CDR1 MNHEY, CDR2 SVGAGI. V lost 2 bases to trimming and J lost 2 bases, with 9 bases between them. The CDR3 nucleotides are TGTGCCAGCAGTTACGTGACAGGTCAAGAGACCCAGTACTTC. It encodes CASSYVTGQETQYF.

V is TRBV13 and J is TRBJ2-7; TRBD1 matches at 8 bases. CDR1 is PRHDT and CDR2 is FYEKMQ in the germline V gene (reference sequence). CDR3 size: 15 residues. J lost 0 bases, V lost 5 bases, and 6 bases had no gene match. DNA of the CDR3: TGTGCCAGCAGCGGGGACAGGTCGAGCTCCTACGAGCAGTACTTC. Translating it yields CASSGDRSSSYEQYF.

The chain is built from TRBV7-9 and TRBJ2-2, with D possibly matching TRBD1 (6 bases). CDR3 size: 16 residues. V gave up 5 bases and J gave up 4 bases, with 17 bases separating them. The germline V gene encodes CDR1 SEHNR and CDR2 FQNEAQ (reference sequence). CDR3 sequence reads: CASSPEQGRGTGELFF. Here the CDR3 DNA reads TGTGCCAGCAGCCCGGAACAGGGCAGGGGCACCGGGGAGCTGTTTTTT. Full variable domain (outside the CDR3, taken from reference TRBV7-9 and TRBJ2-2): DTGVSQNPRHKITKRGQNVTFRCDPISEHNRLYWYRQTLGQGPEFLTYFQNEAQLEKSRLLSDRFSAERPKGSFSTLEIQRTEQGDSAMYLCASSPEQGRGTGELFFGEGSRLTVL.

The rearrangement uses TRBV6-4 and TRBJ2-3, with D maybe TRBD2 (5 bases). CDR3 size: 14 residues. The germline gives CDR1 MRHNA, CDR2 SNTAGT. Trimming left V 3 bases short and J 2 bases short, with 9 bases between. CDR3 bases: TGTGCCAGCAGTGAGGACTCAGCCACAGATACGCAGTATTTT. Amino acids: CASSEDSATDTQYF.

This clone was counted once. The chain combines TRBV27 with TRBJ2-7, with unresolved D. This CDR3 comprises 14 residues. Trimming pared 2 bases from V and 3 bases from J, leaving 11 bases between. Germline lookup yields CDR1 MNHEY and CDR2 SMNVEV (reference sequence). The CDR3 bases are TGTGCCAGCAGTTTAAGCCCAGGTTACTACGAGCAGTACTTC. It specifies CASSLSPGYYEQYF.

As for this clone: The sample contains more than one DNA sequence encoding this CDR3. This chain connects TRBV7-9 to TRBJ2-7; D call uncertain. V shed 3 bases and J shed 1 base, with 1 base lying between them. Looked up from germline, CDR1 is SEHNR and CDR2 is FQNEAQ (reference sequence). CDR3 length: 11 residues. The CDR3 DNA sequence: TGTGCCAGCAGCTTTTCCTACGAGCAGTACTTC. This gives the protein CASSFSYEQYF.

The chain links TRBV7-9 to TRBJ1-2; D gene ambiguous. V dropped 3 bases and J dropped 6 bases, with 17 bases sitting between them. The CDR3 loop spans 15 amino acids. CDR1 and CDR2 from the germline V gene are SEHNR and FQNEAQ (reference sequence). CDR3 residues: CASSLSVAGADGYTF. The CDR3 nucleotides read TGTGCCAGCAGCTTGTCCGTAGCGGGTGCAGATGGCTACACCTTC.

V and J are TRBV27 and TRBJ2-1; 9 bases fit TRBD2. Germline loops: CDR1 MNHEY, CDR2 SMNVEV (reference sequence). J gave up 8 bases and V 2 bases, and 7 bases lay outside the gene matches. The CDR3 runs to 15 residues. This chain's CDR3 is CASSLISGSSYEQFF. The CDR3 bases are TGTGCCAGCAGTTTAATTAGCGGGAGCAGCTATGAGCAGTTCTTC.

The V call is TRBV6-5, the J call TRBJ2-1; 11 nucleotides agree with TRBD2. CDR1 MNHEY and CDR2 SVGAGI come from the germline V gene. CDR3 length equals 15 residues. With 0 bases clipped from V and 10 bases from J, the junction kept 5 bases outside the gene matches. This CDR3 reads CASSYSLLAGVEQFF. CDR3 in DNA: TGTGCCAGCAGTTACTCGCTACTAGCGGGAGTAGAGCAGTTCTTC.

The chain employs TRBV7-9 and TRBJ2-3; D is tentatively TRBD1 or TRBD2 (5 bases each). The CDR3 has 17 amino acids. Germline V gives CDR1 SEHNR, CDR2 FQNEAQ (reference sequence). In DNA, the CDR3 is TGTGAAATTAGGGGCAGGAGAGGAGGTACTAGCACAGATACGCAGTATTTT. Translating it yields CEIRGRRGGTSTDTQYF.

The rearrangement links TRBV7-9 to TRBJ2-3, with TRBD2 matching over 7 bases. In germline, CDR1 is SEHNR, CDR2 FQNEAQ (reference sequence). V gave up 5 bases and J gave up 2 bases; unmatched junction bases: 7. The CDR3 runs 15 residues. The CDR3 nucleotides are TGTGCCAGCAGCCCCCCTAGCGGTAACACAGATACGCAGTATTTT. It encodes CASSPPSGNTDTQYF.

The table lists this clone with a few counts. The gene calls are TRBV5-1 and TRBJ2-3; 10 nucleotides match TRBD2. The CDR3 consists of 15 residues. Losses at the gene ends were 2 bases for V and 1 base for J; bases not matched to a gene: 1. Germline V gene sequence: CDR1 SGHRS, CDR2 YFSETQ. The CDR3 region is CASSFGTSGTDTQYF. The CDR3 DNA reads TGCGCCAGCAGCTTCGGGACTAGCGGCACAGATACGCAGTATTTT.

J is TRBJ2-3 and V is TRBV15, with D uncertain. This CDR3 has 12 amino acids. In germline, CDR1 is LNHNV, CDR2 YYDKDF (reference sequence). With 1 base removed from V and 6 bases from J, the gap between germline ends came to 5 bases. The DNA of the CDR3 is TGTGCCACCAGCAGAGTGTCTGATACGCAGTATTTT. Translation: CATSRVSDTQYF.

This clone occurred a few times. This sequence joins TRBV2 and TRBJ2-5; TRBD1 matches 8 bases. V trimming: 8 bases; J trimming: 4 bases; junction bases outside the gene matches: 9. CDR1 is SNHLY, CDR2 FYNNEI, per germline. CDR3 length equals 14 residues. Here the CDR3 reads CASFEQGAPETQYF. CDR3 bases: TGTGCCAGCTTTGAGCAGGGGGCCCCAGAGACCCAGTACTTC.

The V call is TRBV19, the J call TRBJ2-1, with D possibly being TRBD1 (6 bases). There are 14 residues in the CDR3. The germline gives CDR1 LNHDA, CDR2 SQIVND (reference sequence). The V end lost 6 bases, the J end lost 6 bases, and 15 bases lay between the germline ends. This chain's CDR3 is CASSLPTGPNEQFF. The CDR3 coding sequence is TGTGCCAGTAGCTTACCTACAGGGCCCAATGAGCAGTTCTTC.

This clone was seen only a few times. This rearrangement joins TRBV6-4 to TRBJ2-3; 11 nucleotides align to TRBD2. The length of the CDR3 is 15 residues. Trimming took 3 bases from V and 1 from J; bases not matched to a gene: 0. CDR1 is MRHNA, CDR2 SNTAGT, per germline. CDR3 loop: CASSETSGGTDTQYF. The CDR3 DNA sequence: TGTGCCAGCAGTGAGACTAGCGGGGGCACAGATACGCAGTATTTT.

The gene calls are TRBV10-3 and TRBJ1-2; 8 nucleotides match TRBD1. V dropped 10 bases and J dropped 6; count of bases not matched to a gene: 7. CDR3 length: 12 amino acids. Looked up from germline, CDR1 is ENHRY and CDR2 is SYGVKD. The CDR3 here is CATRQGADGYTF. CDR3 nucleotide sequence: TGTGCCACCCGCCAGGGGGCCGATGGCTACACCTTC.